The present T cell receptor (beta chain) was sequenced within a study of post-analysis software for immune sequencing data. The study's findings and limits: In patients, TRBV5-6, TRBV5-1 and TRBV20-1 belonged to five or six TRBV segments found more frequently than in controls.

Comment on this clonotype: The antigen remains unidentified.

The authors incorporated unique molecular identifiers into the TCR beta cDNA libraries. TCRdb passed the PCR reads through MiXCR, listing each CDR3 protein once. The data contain some 890,000 distinct CDR3 sequences, approximately 53% of them singletons. With 1 base clipped from V and 0 bases from J, the junction kept 11 bases outside the gene matches. CDR3 length: 19 residues. From germline, CDR1 is DFQATT and CDR2 SNEGSKA (reference sequence). V is TRBV20-1 and J is TRBJ2-6, with 8 bases lining up with TRBD2. The sequence was collected from a girl aged 5-17 years with multiple sclerosis. Material for sequencing was blood. The CDR3 reads CSARGGASGLYSGANVLTF. For the CDR3, the DNA is TGCAGTGCTAGAGGGGGGGCTAGCGGGCTGTACTCTGGGGCCAACGTCCTGACTTTC.